A single sample gave rise to the 11 T cell receptor beta chains below, sequenced in a study of neurological immune-mediated disorders. TCRdb reanalysed the 5' RACE reads using MiXCR and keeps one entry per CDR3 protein. The sample contains fewer than 20,000 distinct CDR3 sequences, 3% to 3.5% of which appear only once. Sequenced: CD8+ T cells from blood. These receptor sequences come from a woman aged 35 to 49 in good health.

This clonotype was seen ten or more times. This chain uses TRBV28 with TRBJ1-5, with D tentatively TRBD1 (5 bases). The CDR3 sequence is 14 residues long. The germline V gene has CDR1 MDHEN and CDR2 SYDVKM. The V end lost 10 bases, the J end lost 4 bases, and 17 bases lay between the germline ends. In DNA form, the CDR3 reads TGTGCCACGAAATTGGGGCTTGGTAATCAGCCCCAGCATTTT. Translation: CATKLGLGNQPQHF.

This clonotype was counted at least ten times. Here the CDR3 reads CASTPYGGLTGVEFTDTQYF. The CDR3, as DNA: TGTGCCAGCACTCCCTATGGGGGGCTGACAGGGGTCGAATTCACAGATACGCAGTATTTT. The chain couples TRBV12-3 or TRBV12-4 to TRBJ2-3, with 8 positions matching TRBD1. This CDR3 comprises 20 residues. V gave up 7 bases and J gave up 2 bases; unmatched junction bases: 23.

This clonotype came up many times. This sequence joins TRBV10-2 and TRBJ2-3, with TRBD1 as a possible D gene (6 bases). V lost 0 bases to trimming and J lost 5 bases, with 12 bases between them. The CDR3 totals 15 residues. Per the germline V gene, CDR1 is WSHSY and CDR2 is SAAADI. CDR3 nucleotides: TGCGCCAGCAGTGAGTCAGGGGGAGTGGTAGATACGCAGTATTTT. This translates into CASSESGGVVDTQYF.

This clonotype was found many times. The chain recombines TRBV9 with TRBJ2-7; the D call may be TRBD1 or TRBD2 (5 bases each). Per germline, CDR1 SGDLS and CDR2 YYNGEE. Trimming left V 4 bases short and J 2 bases short, with 16 bases between. The CDR3 has 15 amino acids. Here the CDR3 reads CASSTAGDRTYEQYF. CDR3 nucleotides: TGTGCCAGCAGCACTGCTGGGGACCGAACCTACGAGCAGTACTTC. Combining the CDR3 with reference TRBV9 and TRBJ2-7 gives the whole variable domain DSGVTQTPKHLITATGQRVTLRCSPRSGDLSVYWYQQSLDQGLQFLIQYYNGEERAKGNILERFSAQQFPDLHSELNLSSLELGDSALYFCASSTAGDRTYEQYFGPGTRLTVT.

On this clonotype itself: An end of the junction does not agree with germline; a read error may underlie this. This sequence joins TRBV15 and TRBJ2-6; the D is unclear. CDR3 length: 16 residues. CDR1 and CDR2 from the germline V gene are LNHNV and YYDKDF (reference sequence). CDR3 sequence (DNA): TGTACCACCAGCAGAGATCGAGGTTCTGGGGCCAACGTCCTGACTTTC. Translation gives CTTSRDRGSGANVLTF.

This clonotype has ten or more counts. V is TRBV11-2 and J is TRBJ2-7; D ambiguous. V lost 5 bases and J 3 bases, leaving 14 bases between the germline ends. Germline V gene sequence: CDR1 SGHAT, CDR2 FQNNGV. This CDR3 has 14 residues. The DNA of the CDR3 is TGTGCCAGCAGCGTCGTATTCCCTTTCTACGAGCAGTACTTC. Encoded protein: CASSVVFPFYEQYF. The full variable domain, with the rest looked up from reference TRBV11-2 and TRBJ2-7, is EAGVAQSPRYKIIEKRQSVAFWCNPISGHATLYWYQQILGQGPKLLIQFQNNGVVDDSQLPKDRFSAERLKGVDSTLKIQPAKLEDSAVYLCASSVVFPFYEQYFGPGTRLTVT.

This clonotype showed up many times. The rearrangement uses TRBV7-2 and TRBJ1-1; D might be TRBD1 (6 bases). This CDR3 contains 16 residues. Trimming stripped 2 bases from V and 5 bases from J, with 18 bases between. Germline CDR1 reads SGHTA; CDR2 reads FQGNSA. The chain's CDR3 is CASSLYGGRMETEAFF. The DNA of the CDR3 is TGTGCCAGCAGCTTATACGGGGGGCGAATGGAAACTGAAGCTTTCTTT.

This clonotype appeared many times. The rearrangement uses TRBV11-2 and TRBJ2-1, with D possibly being TRBD2 (5 bases). Trimming left V 5 bases short and J 3 bases short, with 26 bases between. CDR3 size: 19 residues. Germline-derived CDR1 and CDR2 are SGHAT and FQNNGV. The CDR3 spells CASSPTGGSAGSIYNEQFF. The CDR3 DNA reads TGTGCCAGCAGCCCCACCGGAGGTAGCGCAGGCAGTATCTACAATGAGCAGTTCTTC.

Concerning this clonotype itself: A much larger clone lies a single base off, so this may be a read error. The V and J genes are TRBV7-6 and TRBJ1-4, with TRBD1 matching 7 bases. After removal of 8 bases from V and 10 bases from J, the junction contained 13 bases not matched to a gene. CDR3 length: 14 residues. Germline V CDR1 and CDR2: SGHVS, FNYEAQ. CDR3 in amino acids: CASGPQGNHVKLFF. CDR3 nucleotides: TGTGCCAGCGGCCCACAGGGGAACCATGTAAAACTGTTTTTT.

The chain is built from TRBV28 and TRBJ2-7, with TRBD1 identical over 7 bases. Germline CDR1 MDHEN, CDR2 SYDVKM. The J segment lost 3 bases and the V segment lost 6 bases, leaving 14 bases of the junction unmatched. This CDR3 region has 16 residues. The CDR3 loop reads CASSSDPGQRFYEQYF. As DNA, the CDR3 is TGTGCCAGCAGCTCCGATCCGGGACAGAGATTCTACGAGCAGTACTTC. Full variable domain (outside the CDR3, taken from reference TRBV28 and TRBJ2-7): DVKVTQSSRYLVKRTGEKVFLECVQDMDHENMFWYRQDPGLGLRLIYFSYDVKMKEKGDIPEGYSVSREKKERFSLILESASTNQTSMYLCASSSDPGQRFYEQYFGPGTRLTVT.

This clonotype was recorded at least ten times. The rearrangement joins TRBV7-9 to TRBJ2-1; 7 nucleotides line up with TRBD1. This CDR3 has 16 residues. The V gene end was trimmed by 3 bases and the J gene end by 2 bases; junction bases not matched to a gene: 7. Germline CDR1 SEHNR, CDR2 FQNEAQ (reference sequence). CDR3 in DNA: TGTGCCAGCAGCTTTGATCCGGGACAGCCCTACAATGAGCAGTTCTTC. It specifies CASSFDPGQPYNEQFF.